The rows below give T cell receptor beta chains drawn from one sample of a study of patients and donors after allogeneic stem cell transplantation. TCRdb re-analysed the RT-PCR reads in MiXCR, keeping a single row per CDR3 protein. Seen here are hundreds of thousands of distinct CDR3 sequences, roughly 17% observed once, and the top ten hold less than 8%. The sequenced sample was blood, either unsorted or a sorted T cell fraction (not recorded which). These receptors were taken from a human donor who was either an allogeneic HSCT recipient or a stem cell or donor lymphocyte infusion donor (not recorded which). It is not recorded whose cells these are; they may come from a transplant donor. The CDR3 runs from the conserved cysteine through the conserved F or W. The D gene is left open where the match is weak. Only part of the rows carry a size: once, few, many, or a class if the clone is expanded.

CDR3	DNA	D	size	V	J
CSARGETQYF	TGCAGTGCTAGAGGCGAGACCCAGTACTTC	-	many	TRBV20-1	TRBJ2-5
CASAKITRGSYEQYF	TGTGCCAGCGCCAAGATTACCCGGGGCTCCTACGAGCAGTACTTC	-	-	TRBV4-2	TRBJ2-7
CASSERRGQETQYF	TGTGCCAGCAGTGAAAGACGGGGCCAAGAGACCCAGTACTTC	-	few	TRBV2	TRBJ2-5
CASSYGQGAEEQYF	TGCGCCAGCAGCTATGGACAGGGGGCGGAGGAGCAGTACTTC	TRBD1	many	TRBV5-1	TRBJ2-7
CASSAYQGLNTGELFF	TGTGCCAGCAGCGCTTATCAGGGTCTGAACACCGGGGAGCTGTTTTTT	-	once	TRBV7-9	TRBJ2-2
CASSPTSTVGELFFF	-	-	-	TRBV7-3	TRBJ2-2
CASRGLTWDEKLFF	TGTGCCAGTCGGGGACTCACCTGGGACGAAAAACTGTTTTTT	-	-	TRBV19	TRBJ1-4
CASSPRRTEETQYF	TGCGCCAGCAGCCCGAGGCGGACGGAAGAGACCCAGTACTTC	-	-	TRBV5-1	TRBJ2-5
CASSLGRLGINEQFF	TGCGCCAGCAGCTTGGGACGGTTGGGGATTAATGAGCAGTTCTTC	-	few	TRBV5-1	TRBJ2-1
CASELAGNTGELFF	TGTGCCAGCGAACTAGCGGGGAACACCGGGGAGCTGTTTTTT	TRBD2	few	TRBV12-3/TRBV12-4	TRBJ2-2
CASSAGQGPVLFF	TGTGCCAGCAGCGCCGGACAGGGGCCTGTTCTGTTTTTT	TRBD1	many	TRBV7-9	TRBJ1-4
CASRRDRPYEKLFF	TGTGCCAGCAGACGGGACCGCCCGTATGAAAAACTGTTTTTT	-	-	TRBV12-3/TRBV12-4	TRBJ1-4
CASSQFNGQPQHF	TGCGCCAGCAGCCAATTTAATGGGCAGCCCCAGCATTTT	-	many	TRBV4-1	TRBJ1-5
CASSSVGQTGELFF	TGCGCCAGCAGCTCCGTGGGGCAAACCGGGGAGCTGTTTTTT	-	-	TRBV5-1	TRBJ2-2
CASTPRFSSYNEQFF	TGTGCCAGTACCCCCCGTTTCAGCTCCTACAATGAGCAGTTCTTC	-	few	TRBV19	TRBJ2-1
CASSLRPKVEAFF	TGTGCCAGCAGCTTACGGCCGAAGGTTGAAGCTTTCTTT	-	few	TRBV7-2	TRBJ1-1
CASGLQGNTQYF	TGTGCCAGTGGACTACAGGGGAATACGCAGTATTTT	-	-	TRBV19	TRBJ2-3
CASSLNRGNTIYF	TGTGCCAGCAGCTTAAACAGGGGAAACACCATATATTTT	-	many	TRBV7-9	TRBJ1-3
CASSPRGQSTDTQYF	TGTGCCAGCTCACCACGGGGGCAAAGCACAGATACGCAGTATTTT	-	few	TRBV18	TRBJ2-3
CASSYGGALFTDTQYF	TGTGCCAGCAGCTATGGGGGGGCCTTATTCACAGATACGCAGTATTTT	-	-	TRBV6-1	TRBJ2-3